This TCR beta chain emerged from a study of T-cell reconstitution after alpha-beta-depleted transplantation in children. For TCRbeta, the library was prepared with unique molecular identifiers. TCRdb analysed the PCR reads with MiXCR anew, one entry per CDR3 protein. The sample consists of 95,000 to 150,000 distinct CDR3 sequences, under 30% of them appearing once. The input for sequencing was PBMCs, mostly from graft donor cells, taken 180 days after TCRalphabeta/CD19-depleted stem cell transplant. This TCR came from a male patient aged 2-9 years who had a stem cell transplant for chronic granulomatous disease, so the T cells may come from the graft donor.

CDR3 loop: CAMGGGEGQPQHF. In nucleotides, the CDR3 is TGTGCCATGGGAGGGGGCGAAGGTCAGCCCCAGCATTTT. V usage is TRBV10-3 and J usage is TRBJ1-5; the match to TRBD1 covers 7 bases. The CDR3 loop spans 13 amino acids. Germline V CDR1 and CDR2: ENHRY, SYGVKD. With 9 bases clipped from V and 6 bases from J, the junction kept 8 bases outside the gene matches.